Described below is a single T cell receptor beta chain sequence and its context. Its antigen is not identified. Method: immunoSEQ multiplex PCR; TCRdb's copy keeps in-frame clones and lacks some. The table records some 1,600,000 clones, 95% to 99% of them present only once. This entry is derived from a study of shared clonotypes between healthy human individuals. Study-level background: A couple of women and a few men aged 18 to 49 served as donors.

CDR1 is ENHRY and CDR2 is SYGVKD in the germline V gene. Trimming at V came to 5 bases and at J to 6 bases, leaving 1 base not matched to a gene. The CDR3 has 11 residues. All of the donors resided in Nashville, Tennessee, and each was a Caucasian adult. Study outcomes and limitations: In this cohort, only blood was sampled, and tissue repertoires likely differ.

The clonotype comes from a man younger than 45 in good health. Sequenced input: naive CD4+ T cells sorted from blood. As to subset: CD45RA+ positively selected. This chain uses TRBV10-3 with TRBJ2-7; 7 nucleotides agree with TRBD2. In DNA, the CDR3 is TGTGCCATCAGTACGGGGGGCGAGCAGTACTTC. Amino acids: CAISTGGEQYF.